This paragraph covers one T cell receptor beta chain sequence. The CDR3 runs to 16 residues. Looked up from germline, CDR1 is DFQATT and CDR2 is SNEGSKA (reference sequence). V lost 3 bases and J lost 0, with 18 bases in between. A second roughly 6 to 12 cycle PCR used barcoded and J-beta primers. MiXCR, run by TCRdb on the 5' RACE reads, gives a single entry per CDR3 protein. The table lists approximately 2,000,000 distinct CDR3 sequences, about two fifths of them singletons. The data belong to a study of blood T cells in healthy people across ages. Sequenced: blood. The clonotype comes from a human donor in good health. This chain joins TRBV20-1 and TRBJ2-7; no clear D. The CDR3 nucleotides read TGCAGTGCTAGCCTGGTGACAAAATTCGGCTCCTACGAGCAGTACTTC. It encodes CSASLVTKFGSYEQYF.